This T cell receptor beta chain was sequenced for a study of cytomegalovirus exposure and HLA in healthy donors (dated 2017 in TCRdb). Regarding the complete study: An earlier analysis of 587 of the donors reported about 280 Gb of sequence data and 117 million unique TCR beta sequences obtained from about 180 million T cells. Both class I and class II loci were covered by HLA typing, at four-digit resolution. In addition to the first cohort of 666 subjects, a separate validation cohort of approximately 130 different subjects was used. An earlier analysis of about 600 of the donors used high-throughput TCR beta sequencing to judge whether each TCR beta V gene segment behaved as functional or pseudogenic. About 280 gigabases of sequencing data and around 88 million unique TCR sequences made up an early release that covered 500 to 700 HLA-typed donors. Of the 300 to 500 genotyped donors, more than 75% were placed in the genetic ancestry cluster associated with self-reported Caucasian donors. Donor age, sex, ethnicity and CMV serostatus were compiled together with the repertoire data. Rather than drawing on any new phenotypic data, the later analysis identified candidate immune exposures from TCR beta sequences and the way those sequences occurred across donors. A later analysis re-examined previously published TCR beta repertoires from 600 to 700 donors and added high-resolution HLA genotyping to investigate patterns of TCR occurrence. The study combined high-throughput TCR immunosequencing, statistical association of individual TCRs with disease status, and machine learning to predict cytomegalovirus infection status. Four to six DR-DQ haplotypes were handled as single units for association and clustering, since linkage in the cohort was strong. The T cell repertoires of around 670 subjects were profiled by immunosequencing and related to cytomegalovirus serostatus. Every discovery cohort repertoire had been produced on one sequencing platform. A later genetic analysis used genome-wide SNP genotypes for about 65% of the 666 donors, treating that subset as a discovery cohort. Across around 400 genotyped donors of the cohort, an average of about 240,000 unique TCR beta nucleotide sequences per donor were sequenced, and roughly a sixth of those sequences were non-productive. The study aimed to test whether cataloging public T cell receptors could reveal signatures of past pathogen exposure. The number of donors typed differed by locus, with 629-630 for A, B, C, DRB1 and DQB1, roughly 520 for DQA1, approximately 570 for DPA1, and around 460 for DPB1. Paper-wide results and their limitations: In a later analysis, HLA-associated TCR beta chains were found to be more clonally expanded and to have lower generation probabilities than equally common non-associated chains. According to a later genetic analysis, donors in an Asian-associated ancestry cluster had fewer N-insertions in productive TCRs than the roughly 670-donor mean. A cluster of highly shared sequence variants was judged likely to represent a technical artifact of the sequencing pipeline. It was suggested by the authors that the approach could potentially be generalized to other disease states and immunological phenotypes. This cohort had only TCR beta chains sequenced, and the lack of alpha or paired-chain data limited which features could be detected. The classifier was reported to diagnose cytomegalovirus status with high specificity and sensitivity in both the original cohort and the validation cohort. In vitro tests confirmed that a few of the cytomegalovirus-associated TCR beta chains recognize cytomegalovirus antigens. In an earlier analysis of 587 of the donors, most TCR beta V segments were observed in productive rearrangements about 87% or about 30% of the time, broadly matching IMGT annotations. A further reported finding was that TCR beta sequences accurately predicted the HLA-A and HLA-B alleles for most subjects in the first cohort. Because HLA typing was missing for some donors at each locus, association tests included only the typed subset. In a later analysis, the rate of TCR association differed among HLA loci, with DRB1 alleles having the most associated TCRs and HLA-C alleles having the fewest. Most TCR sequences were observed very rarely across donors, whereas some public TCRs were present in many individuals. According to a later analysis, parvovirus B19, influenza, CMV and Epstein-Barr virus appeared linked to several top co-occurrence clusters. Strong co-occurrence of HLA alleles, especially DR and DQ, made assigning TCR associations to individual alleles difficult. Because counts were too low, around 18 rarely observed V segments, including chromosome 9 orphons, were left out of the earlier analysis of approximately 580 of the donors. The study gave a list of some 150 TCR beta chains associated with cytomegalovirus. A later analysis associated 16,951 TCR beta sequences with specific HLA alleles at a false discovery rate of 0.05. Correlated functional status among segregating V segments might reflect linkage disequilibrium, but an unknown experimental factor could not be ruled out. An association between a missense DCLRE1C variant and V-gene and J-gene trimming of TCR beta chains was found in a later genetic analysis and replicated in an independent cohort. Roughly uniform sequencing depth across donors was assumed in presence/absence analyses, although this assumption may not hold. CMV serostatus was the only immune exposure information available for the cohort. According to a later analysis, most CMV-associated TCR beta chains appeared to be HLA-restricted, and the HLA associations seemed to be driven largely by CMV exposure. Some IMGT-functional V segments, including TRBV6-2 and TRBV6-3, could not be distinguished by the 87-base-pair reads and were therefore excluded.

The cohort comprised fewer than 750 healthy bone marrow donors. All cohort members were sampled while nominally healthy, although unrecorded immune exposures were likely present. The donor was CMV seropositive and was included in the group of 290 or so seropositive cohort members. Every donor gave a peripheral blood sample, and the peripheral blood mononuclear cells from that sample were used for TCR beta sequencing. Genomic DNA extraction from the blood cell samples was performed with the Qiagen DNeasy Blood Extraction Kit. Receptor amplification or capture employed the immunoSEQ multiplex PCR assay. The multiplex PCR relied on a mix of 60 forward primers for TCR Vbeta segments and 13 reverse primers for TCR Jbeta segments. A multiplex PCR assay on genomic DNA amplified the CDR3 region of rearranged TCR beta genes. The Illumina HiSeq System was used to sequence the amplified TCR beta libraries as 87-base-pair reads. The authors processed their data as follows. In a later analysis, some 80 million unique TCR beta chains were counted across the 666 repertoires, and approximately 11 million of these chains were shared by at least two donors. To remove PCR and sequencing errors, raw reads were error-corrected and collapsed into unique sequences using a nearest-neighbor algorithm that merged closely related sequences. Alignment of CDR3 sequences to IMGT reference sequences was used to assign V, D and J gene segments. For a sequence to be retained, a match of at least six nucleotides was required to both a V gene segment and a J gene segment. A rearrangement counted as productive if the CDR3 had no stop codons and remained in frame with V and J, and every other rearrangement counted as non-productive. CDR3 was defined by IMGT convention, running from the second conserved V-encoded cysteine to the conserved J-encoded phenylalanine. Sequences without an unambiguous match to a single V gene segment were excluded from the earlier analysis of over 500 of the donors. An earlier analysis of a few hundred of the donors called V segments functional above 56.7% productive rearrangements and segregating when the between-donor standard deviation exceeded 5%. A statistical classification framework was built for diagnosing cytomegalovirus status from the catalog of TCR beta chain sequences. In a later analysis, V and J genes were assigned by comparing TCR nucleotide sequences against IMGT/GENE-DB human TR gene sequences. Using the TCRdist pipeline, a later analysis assigned CDR3 sequences along with most-parsimonious VDJ recombination scenarios. A later analysis defined each TCR beta chain by its CDR3 amino acid sequence plus V-gene family, and excluded reads lacking a unique V-gene family. In a later analysis, 450 to 600 highly shared, low-generation-probability nucleotide sequences were removed to address suspected cross-contamination and a sequencing artifact. In a later analysis, a clonal expansion index was calculated for each public chain from normalized within-repertoire ranks of inferred template counts. In a later analysis, generation probabilities were computed with a VDJ recombination model fitted to out-of-frame rearrangements, and the resulting probabilities were checked against IGoR. Hypergeometric tests were used in a later analysis to score TCR-TCR, TCR-HLA and TCR-CMV co-occurrence, with a repertoire-size bias correction applied to the TCR pairs. In a later analysis, false discovery rates were estimated by permuting HLA or CMV assignments 20 times. In a later analysis, co-occurring TCRs were grouped using DBSCAN, and TCRdist sequence similarity was added for clustering within HLA-allele-positive subsets. For co-occurrence clustering, repertoires with fewer than 30,000 or more than 120,000 public chains were excluded, along with four or five repertoires with anomalous nucleotide sharing. The immuneACCESS repertoire file appears here via TCRdb, limited to in-frame rearrangements. These files lack a portion of the clones; in checked studies, under half of the deficit traces to unresolved V genes, and the cause of the others is not known. From that table come the V and J calls and clone size; the DNA was used to work out D and trimming. Within this sample are roughly 150,000 clones, with 60% to 80% of them counted one time only. Approximately 10% of the sample comes from the top ten.

This clone was observed a few times. What antigen it recognizes has not been identified. No qualities accompany the bases; no much larger clone lies one base away. V is clipped by 0 bases and J by 8 bases, and the sequence between their germline boundaries is 3 bases long. The CDR3 runs 11 amino acids, cysteine and phenylalanine included. Solely the CDR3 DNA is kept, with 33 bases framed from the first base. CDR1 and CDR2, looked up from the germline V gene, are SGHRS and YFSETQ. Material for sequencing was PBMCs. This chain joins TRBV5-1 to TRBJ2-1, with no D gene named confidently. This sequence originates from a man younger than 35 in good health and CMV-seropositive. The CDR3 protein sequence reads: CASSLGHEQFF. Here is the DNA: TGCGCCAGCAGCTTGGGGCATGAGCAGTTCTTC.